A single sample gave rise to the 31 T cell receptor beta chains below, sequenced in a study of cytomegalovirus exposure and HLA in healthy donors. PCR primers comprised 60 Vbeta and 13 Jbeta primers. Sequenced by immunoSEQ multiplex PCR; TCRdb stores in-frame clones only, minus some. This repertoire includes about 74,000 clones. Sequenced sample: PBMCs. The receptors were sampled from a female donor in good health and CMV-seropositive.

This chain links TRBV5-5 with TRBJ2-7, with TRBD2 identical over 8 bases. Germline loops: CDR1 SGHKS, CDR2 YYEKEE (reference sequence). The V gene end was trimmed by 2 bases and the J gene end by 0 bases; junction bases not matched to a gene: 7. The CDR3 runs 16 residues. The DNA of the CDR3 is TGTGCCAGCAGCTTTGGCCCGGGGGGGAGCTCCTACGAGCAGTACTTC. It codes for CASSFGPGGSSYEQYF.

The CDR3 loop reads CASSLDASADYEQYF. CDR3 bases: TGTGCCAGCAGCTTAGATGCTAGCGCCGACTACGAGCAGTACTTC. The chain uses TRBV11-2 and TRBJ2-7, with D possibly matching TRBD2 (6 bases). The CDR3 contains 15 residues. V lost 0 bases and J lost 3, with 12 bases in between. CDR1 is SGHAT and CDR2 is FQNNGV in the germline V gene.

The chain combines TRBV5-1 with TRBJ1-1, with no clear D. Trimming took off 0 bases at V and 2 bases at J, with 8 bases between the two ends. This CDR3 is 14 amino acids long. Germline lookup yields CDR1 SGHRS and CDR2 YFSETQ. The CDR3: CASSLDSGNTEAFF. The CDR3, as DNA: TGCGCCAGCAGCTTGGACTCAGGAAACACTGAAGCTTTCTTT.

V is TRBV5-1 and J is TRBJ1-6; 7 bases align to TRBD1. This CDR3 contains 16 residues. V lost 3 bases to trimming and J lost 5 bases; unmatched junction nucleotides: 8. Germline assignment: CDR1 SGHRS and CDR2 YFSETQ. The CDR3 spells CASSWGDRADNSPLHF. The DNA for the CDR3 is TGCGCCAGCAGCTGGGGGGACAGAGCCGATAATTCACCCCTCCACTTT.

The V gene is TRBV7-9, the J gene TRBJ1-2, with 7 bases fitting TRBD1. Germline V gene sequence: CDR1 SEHNR, CDR2 FQNEAQ (reference sequence). J gave up 8 bases and V 4 bases, and 7 bases lay outside the gene matches. The CDR3 contains 13 residues. The chain's CDR3 is CASSSDRVKGYTF. CDR3 DNA sequence: TGTGCCAGCAGCTCCGACAGGGTAAAAGGCTACACCTTC.

V is TRBV27 and J is TRBJ2-7, with 15 bases aligning to TRBD2. V shed 2 bases, J shed 4 bases, and the junction held 15 bases outside the gene matches. The germline gives CDR1 MNHEY, CDR2 SMNVEV (reference sequence). The CDR3 runs to 20 residues. The chain's CDR3 is CASSLRRTSGRGAGLYEQYF. CDR3 nucleotide sequence: TGTGCCAGCAGTTTAAGGCGGACTAGCGGGAGGGGTGCAGGGCTTTACGAGCAGTACTTC.

By frequency, this clone registers medium-sized. V usage is TRBV6-1 and J usage is TRBJ2-2; perhaps TRBD1 as D (5 bases). The CDR3 is 14 residues long. Trimming removed 2 bases at V and 5 bases at J, with 9 bases between. CDR1 and CDR2 from the germline V gene are MNHNS and SASEGT. The CDR3 nucleotides read TGTGCCAGCAGTGAACACAGGTCAACCGGGGAGCTGTTTTTT. It specifies CASSEHRSTGELFF.

The rearrangement links TRBV5-1 to TRBJ2-5; 7 bases line up with TRBD2. Trimming took 0 bases from V and 3 from J; bases not matched to a gene: 14. This CDR3 is built from 18 residues. Germline V CDR1 and CDR2: SGHRS, YFSETQ. CDR3 residues: CASSLVRGAGALEETQYF. Here the CDR3 DNA reads TGCGCCAGCAGCTTGGTCCGAGGGGCGGGAGCTTTAGAAGAGACCCAGTACTTC. The full variable domain, in which reference TRBV5-1 and TRBJ2-5 provide the parts outside the CDR3, is KAGVTQTPRYLIKTRGQQVTLSCSPISGHRSVSWYQQTPGQGLQFLFEYFSETQRNKGNFPGRFSGRQFSNSRSEMNVSTLELGDSALYLCASSLVRGAGALEETQYFGPGTRLLVL.

The chain uses TRBV5-4 and TRBJ2-1; 9 bases line up with TRBD1. V trimming: 4 bases; J trimming: 8 bases; junction bases outside the gene matches: 4. Per germline, CDR1 SGHNT and CDR2 YYREEE (reference sequence). This CDR3 contains 13 residues. The CDR3 DNA reads as TGTGCCAGCAGCCCACAGGGGGCGGATGAGCAGTTCTTC. Amino acids: CASSPQGADEQFF.

J is TRBJ2-1 and V is TRBV6-6; D call uncertain. Trimming cost V 5 bases and J 0 bases, with 5 bases left between them. CDR1 MNHNY and CDR2 SVGAGI come from the germline V gene (reference sequence). CDR3 length: 13 residues. CDR3 coding DNA: TGTGCCAGCAGTCTAACCTCCTACAATGAGCAGTTCTTC. Protein sequence: CASSLTSYNEQFF.

The chain uses TRBV4-2 and TRBJ2-7, with 7 bases that match TRBD1. The J segment lost 5 bases and the V segment lost 0 bases, leaving 7 bases of the junction unmatched. CDR3 size: 15 residues. CDR1 and CDR2 from the germline V gene are LGHNA and YNFKEQ. The CDR3, as DNA: TGTGCCAGCAGCCAAGAACAGGGGTTCGGCCACGAGCAGTACTTC. Encoded protein: CASSQEQGFGHEQYF.

The chain couples TRBV18 to TRBJ1-2, with D perhaps TRBD1 (5 bases). The CDR3 consists of 14 residues. The V end lost 5 bases, the J end lost 7 bases, and 17 bases lay between the germline ends. The germline V gene encodes CDR1 KGHSH and CDR2 LQKENI. Here the CDR3 reads CASSADIFGGGYTF. The CDR3 DNA reads as TGTGCCAGCTCAGCGGACATATTCGGGGGTGGCTACACCTTC.

V usage is TRBV30 and J usage is TRBJ1-3; D is unclear. This CDR3 is 19 amino acids long. The V end lost 1 base, the J end lost 0 bases, and 22 bases lay between the germline ends. Germline V gene lookup returns CDR1 GTSNPN and CDR2 SVGIG (reference sequence). The CDR3 loop is CAWSARPGEGPSSGNTIYF. CDR3 coding DNA: TGTGCCTGGAGTGCGAGGCCCGGCGAGGGCCCGAGCTCTGGAAACACCATATATTTT.

The chain is built from TRBV5-1 and TRBJ1-2; TRBD1 matches 9 bases. The germline gives CDR1 SGHRS, CDR2 YFSETQ. With V trimmed by 4 bases and J by 5 bases, 15 bases remained unmatched. This CDR3 is 17 amino acids long. The CDR3 DNA reads TGCGCCAGCAGCACCCTATCCCCCCGGACAGGGGAATATGGCTACACCTTC. Its translation: CASSTLSPRTGEYGYTF.

This sequence joins TRBV7-2 and TRBJ2-5; 7 bases map to TRBD2. The J call is in doubt because the DNA end fits TRBJ2-7 better. Germline assignment: CDR1 SGHTA and CDR2 FQGNSA. The CDR3 sequence is 16 residues long. The CDR3 nucleotides read TGTGCCAGCAGCTTAGACGGAGAAGCGGGATCGTACGAGCAGTACTTC. As protein: CASSLDGEAGSYEQYF.

The chain recombines TRBV4-2 with TRBJ1-4; D gene ambiguous. V gave up 3 bases and J gave up 7 bases, with 9 bases separating them. Germline V lookup: CDR1 LGHNA, CDR2 YNFKEQ. This CDR3 has 13 amino acids. The CDR3: CASSQRAREKLFF. CDR3 bases: TGTGCCAGCAGCCAGCGGGCGCGTGAAAAACTGTTTTTT.

The chain links TRBV5-4 to TRBJ1-4; D possibly corresponds to TRBD1 (5 bases). Trimming left V 4 bases short and J 4 bases short, with 11 bases between. Germline V gene data show CDR1 as SGHNT and CDR2 as YYREEE (reference sequence). CDR3 size: 14 residues. CDR3 region: CASSQGLDNEKLFF. CDR3 DNA sequence: TGTGCCAGCAGCCAGGGCCTGGATAATGAAAAACTGTTTTTT.

The rearrangement joins TRBV7-9 to TRBJ2-7; D call uncertain. The germline V gene has CDR1 SEHNR and CDR2 FQNEAQ (reference sequence). The CDR3 runs to 15 residues. V lost 5 bases and J lost 1, with 15 bases in between. The CDR3 protein is CASSPPVGWSYEQYF. DNA for the CDR3: TGTGCCAGCAGCCCCCCAGTGGGCTGGTCCTACGAGCAGTACTTC. Full variable domain (rest looked up from reference TRBV7-9 and TRBJ2-7): DTGVSQNPRHKITKRGQNVTFRCDPISEHNRLYWYRQTLGQGPEFLTYFQNEAQLEKSRLLSDRFSAERPKGSFSTLEIQRTEQGDSAMYLCASSPPVGWSYEQYFGPGTRLTVT.

The J gene is TRBJ1-6, the V gene TRBV7-2; TRBD1 matches 8 bases. This CDR3 has 16 residues. Germline V gives CDR1 SGHTA, CDR2 FQGNSA. Germline trimming cut 5 bases from V and 7 bases from J; bases unmatched to any gene: 10. CDR3 bases: TGTGCCAGCAGCACCCGTAGGGACAGGACAAATTCACCCCTCCACTTT. Its translation: CASSTRRDRTNSPLHF. The complete variable domain, with remaining parts taken from reference TRBV7-2 and TRBJ1-6, reads GAGVSQSPSNKVTEKGKDVELRCDPISGHTALYWYRQSLGQGLEFLIYFQGNSAPDKSGLPSDRFSAERTGGSVSTLTIQRTQQEDSAVYLCASSTRRDRTNSPLHFGNGTRLTVT.

V and J are TRBV19 and TRBJ2-5, with 10 positions matching TRBD2. CDR3 size: 15 residues. CDR1 is LNHDA, CDR2 SQIVND, per germline (reference sequence). Germline trimming cut 3 bases from V and 11 bases from J; bases unmatched to any gene: 12. This chain's CDR3 is CASSMEALAGFEQYF. The CDR3 DNA follows: TGTGCCAGTAGTATGGAGGCACTAGCGGGATTTGAGCAGTACTTC.

The V gene is TRBV6-5, the J gene TRBJ1-4, with a weak D call TRBD1 (6 bases). With 5 bases removed from V and 8 bases from J, the gap between germline ends came to 18 bases. Germline assignment: CDR1 MNHEY and CDR2 SVGAGI. This CDR3 comprises 15 residues. As DNA, the CDR3 is TGTGCCAGCAGTACTCCCCCAGGGGTTGAGGAAAAACTGTTTTTT. This codes for CASSTPPGVEEKLFF.

This sequence joins TRBV6-5 and TRBJ2-1, with 7 bases fitting TRBD2. Germline V gene data show CDR1 as MNHEY and CDR2 as SVGAGI. Unmatched junction bases numbered 6, after V lost 6 bases and J lost 1 base. This CDR3 has 15 amino acids. The CDR3 reads CASRPSGVSYNEQFF. DNA of the CDR3: TGTGCCAGCAGACCGAGCGGGGTGTCCTACAATGAGCAGTTCTTC.

The chain recombines TRBV5-1 with TRBJ1-1; 8 bases are a match to TRBD1. This CDR3 comprises 18 residues. Germline V gives CDR1 SGHRS, CDR2 YFSETQ. V gave up 0 bases and J gave up 3 bases; unmatched junction bases: 13. The CDR3 coding sequence is TGCGCCAGCAGCTTGGGCAGCTCAGGGGGCGCGAGTTACACTGAAGCTTTCTTT. Amino acids: CASSLGSSGGASYTEAFF.

The chain joins TRBV9 to TRBJ2-3; weak D call: TRBD2 (6 bases). This CDR3 is built from 17 residues. The germline V gene encodes CDR1 SGDLS and CDR2 YYNGEE. V lost 4 bases and J 0 bases, leaving 18 bases between the germline ends. CDR3 in amino acids: CASSPVIPGTSTDTQYF. In DNA, the CDR3 is TGTGCCAGCAGCCCAGTGATCCCGGGGACTAGCACAGATACGCAGTATTTT.

The J gene is TRBJ1-2, the V gene TRBV7-9; D is ambiguous. The V gene lost 1 base and the J gene lost 4 bases, with 4 bases spanning the gap. Looked up from germline, CDR1 is SEHNR and CDR2 is FQNEAQ (reference sequence). The length of the CDR3 is 12 residues. CDR3 protein: CASSLDSYGYTF. The CDR3 DNA reads as TGTGCCAGCAGCTTAGACAGCTATGGCTACACCTTC.

V and J are TRBV30 and TRBJ2-7, with a possible D match to TRBD2 (6 bases). The CDR3 covers 12 residues. CDR1 and CDR2 from the germline V gene are GTSNPN and SVGIG (reference sequence). The ends were cut back, 6 bases at V and 2 bases at J, with 11 bases in the middle. DNA for the CDR3: TGTGCCTGCGGGACTCTGCCCTACGAGCAGTACTTC. It encodes CACGTLPYEQYF.

The gene calls are TRBV5-6 and TRBJ2-7, with 10 bases fitting TRBD1. The CDR3 has 15 residues. CDR1 and CDR2 (germline): SGHDT, YYEEEE. After removal of 2 bases from V and 2 bases from J, the junction contained 4 bases not matched to a gene. DNA of the CDR3: TGTGCCAGCAGCTTCGGACAGGGGGGCGCCTACGAGCAGTACTTC. Encoded protein: CASSFGQGGAYEQYF.

This rearrangement joins TRBV28 to TRBJ2-1; D might be TRBD2 (5 bases). This CDR3 has 11 amino acids. V lost 4 bases, J lost 9 bases, and 7 bases lay in between. Germline V gene sequence: CDR1 MDHEN, CDR2 SYDVKM. In DNA form, the CDR3 reads TGTGCCAGCAGTTCCCGGGGTGAGCAGTTCTTC. This translates into CASSSRGEQFF.

The rearrangement uses TRBV4-3 and TRBJ1-5; D is unclear. The germline V gene has CDR1 LGHNA and CDR2 YSLEER. This CDR3 comprises 13 residues. The V gene lost 0 bases and the J gene lost 7 bases, with 7 bases spanning the gap. Written as DNA, the CDR3 is TGCGCCAGCAGCCAAGATTTGAGCCAGCCCCAGCATTTT. Encoded protein: CASSQDLSQPQHF.

In regard to this clone: Other nucleotide sequences from this sample produce the same CDR3. The chain employs TRBV6-5 and TRBJ1-1; no clear D. CDR3 length: 14 residues. Trimming removed 6 bases from V and 5 bases from J, with 16 bases in between. CDR1 and CDR2 from the germline V gene are MNHEY and SVGAGI. In nucleotides, the CDR3 is TGTGCCAGCAGGCGAAGCGGGAAGGAGACTGAAGCTTTCTTT. This encodes CASRRSGKETEAFF.

This chain links TRBV2 with TRBJ1-1; D is ambiguous. This CDR3 contains 17 residues. Germline V gives CDR1 SNHLY, CDR2 FYNNEI. Trimming removed 1 base from V and 1 base from J, with 16 bases in between. The CDR3 DNA reads TGTGCCAGCAGTGAAGAGCCCCCGGGGTTCAGGAACACTGAAGCTTTCTTT. This codes for CASSEEPPGFRNTEAFF.